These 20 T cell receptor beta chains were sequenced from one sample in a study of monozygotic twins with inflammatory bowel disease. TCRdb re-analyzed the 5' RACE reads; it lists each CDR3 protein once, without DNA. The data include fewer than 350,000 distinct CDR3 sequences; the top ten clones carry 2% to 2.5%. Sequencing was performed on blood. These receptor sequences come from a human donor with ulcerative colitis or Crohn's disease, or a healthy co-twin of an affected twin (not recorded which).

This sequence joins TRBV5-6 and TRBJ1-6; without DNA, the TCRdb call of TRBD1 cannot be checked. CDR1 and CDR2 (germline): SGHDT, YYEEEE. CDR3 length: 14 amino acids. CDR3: CASSSNHRNSPLHF. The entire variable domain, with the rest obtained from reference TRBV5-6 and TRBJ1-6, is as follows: DAGVTQSPTHLIKTRGQQVTLRCSPKSGHDTVSWYQQALGQGPQFIFQYYEEEERQRGNFPDRFSGHQFPNYSSELNVNALLLGDSALYLCASSSNHRNSPLHFGNGTRLTVT.

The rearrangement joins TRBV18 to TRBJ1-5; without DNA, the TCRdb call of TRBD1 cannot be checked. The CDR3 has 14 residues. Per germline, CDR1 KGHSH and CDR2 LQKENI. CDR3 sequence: CASSPAGGNQPQHF.

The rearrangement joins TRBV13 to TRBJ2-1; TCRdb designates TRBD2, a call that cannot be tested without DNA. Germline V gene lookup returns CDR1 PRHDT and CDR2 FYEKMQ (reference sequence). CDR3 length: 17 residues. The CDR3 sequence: CASSPHVLAGYYNEQFF.

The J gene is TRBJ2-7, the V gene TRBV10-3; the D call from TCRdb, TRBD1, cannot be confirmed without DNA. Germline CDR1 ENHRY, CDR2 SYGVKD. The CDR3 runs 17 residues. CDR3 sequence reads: CAISRLPPQDRGCEQYF.

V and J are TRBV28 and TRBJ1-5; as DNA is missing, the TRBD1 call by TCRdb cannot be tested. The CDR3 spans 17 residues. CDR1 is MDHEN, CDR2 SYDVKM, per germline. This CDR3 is CASTPGEGAFSNQPQHF.

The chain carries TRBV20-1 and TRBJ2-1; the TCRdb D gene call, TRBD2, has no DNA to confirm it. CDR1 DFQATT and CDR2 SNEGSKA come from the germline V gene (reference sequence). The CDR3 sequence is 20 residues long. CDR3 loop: CSARDPYPWTSGRTGDEQFF.

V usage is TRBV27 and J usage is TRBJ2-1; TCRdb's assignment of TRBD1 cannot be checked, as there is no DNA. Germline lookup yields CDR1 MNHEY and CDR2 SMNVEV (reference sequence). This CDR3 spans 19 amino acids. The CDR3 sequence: CASSSPRTGKEGPYNEQFF.

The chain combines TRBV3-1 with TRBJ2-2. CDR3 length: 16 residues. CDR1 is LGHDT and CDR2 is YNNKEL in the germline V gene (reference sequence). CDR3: CASSQDTVRTTGELFF. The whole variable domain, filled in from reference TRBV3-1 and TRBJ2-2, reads DTAVSQTPKYLVTQMGNDKSIKCEQNLGHDTMYWYKQDSKKFLKIMFSYNNKELIINETVPNRFSPKSPDKAHLNLHINSLELGDSAVYFCASSQDTVRTTGELFFGEGSRLTVL.

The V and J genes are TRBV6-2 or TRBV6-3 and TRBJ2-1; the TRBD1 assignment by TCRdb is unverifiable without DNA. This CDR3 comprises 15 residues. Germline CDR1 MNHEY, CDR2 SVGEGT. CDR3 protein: CASTGRQTHVDEQFF.

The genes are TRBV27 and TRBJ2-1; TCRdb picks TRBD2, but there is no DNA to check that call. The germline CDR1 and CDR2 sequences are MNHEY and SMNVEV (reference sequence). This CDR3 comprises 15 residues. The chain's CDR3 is CASSLQTSGAGEQFF.

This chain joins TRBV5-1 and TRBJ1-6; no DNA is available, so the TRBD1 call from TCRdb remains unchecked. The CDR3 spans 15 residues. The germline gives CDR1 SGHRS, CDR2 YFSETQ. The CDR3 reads CASSSNRDYNSPLHF.

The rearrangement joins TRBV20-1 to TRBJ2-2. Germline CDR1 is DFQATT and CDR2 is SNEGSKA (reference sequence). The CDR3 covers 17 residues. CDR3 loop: CSARGSTLLAGTGELFF.

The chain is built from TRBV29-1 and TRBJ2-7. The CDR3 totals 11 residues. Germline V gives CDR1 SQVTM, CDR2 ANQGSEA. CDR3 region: CSVVEVSKQYF.

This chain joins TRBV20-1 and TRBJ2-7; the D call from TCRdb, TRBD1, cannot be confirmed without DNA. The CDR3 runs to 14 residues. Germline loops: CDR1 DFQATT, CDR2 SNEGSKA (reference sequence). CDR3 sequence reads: CSAPPQGLPYEQYF.

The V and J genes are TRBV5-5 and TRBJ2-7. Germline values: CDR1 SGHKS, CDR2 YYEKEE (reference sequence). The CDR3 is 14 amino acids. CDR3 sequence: CASSLAGFSYEQYF.

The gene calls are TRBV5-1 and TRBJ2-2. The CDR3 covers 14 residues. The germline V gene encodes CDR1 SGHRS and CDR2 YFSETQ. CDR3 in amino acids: CASSLVRYTGELFF.

CDR3 protein: CASKASATDTQYF. V is TRBV6-2 or TRBV6-3 and J is TRBJ2-3. CDR3 length equals 13 residues. Germline V gives CDR1 MNHEY, CDR2 SVGEGT.

CDR3 sequence reads: CASSRLAGGVPNTEAFF. The rearrangement links TRBV5-5 to TRBJ1-1. The CDR3 extends over 17 amino acids. Germline V lookup: CDR1 SGHKS, CDR2 YYEKEE (reference sequence).

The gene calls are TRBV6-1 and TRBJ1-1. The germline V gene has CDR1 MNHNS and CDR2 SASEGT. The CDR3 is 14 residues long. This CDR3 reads CASSPQHGNTEAFF.

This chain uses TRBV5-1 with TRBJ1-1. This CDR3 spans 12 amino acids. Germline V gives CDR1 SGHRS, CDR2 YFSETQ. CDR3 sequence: CASSMLNTEAFF.